This T cell receptor (beta chain) is drawn from a study of OX40 agonist ivuxolimab in advanced cancers. Study as a whole: In this trial design, patients received ivuxolimab intravenously at 0.01 to 10 mg/kg every 2 weeks.

Patients were excluded for autoimmune disease history or systemic immunosuppression. This CDR3 region has 12 residues. Trimming left V 0 bases short and J 7 bases short, with 10 bases between. The V gene's germline CDR1 is GTSNPN and CDR2 SVGIG (reference sequence). Data came from immunoSEQ multiplex PCR; TCRdb stores just in-frame clones and leaves some out. The sample has about 65,000 clones, around 87% seen once. V and J are TRBV30 and TRBJ2-7; D remains ambiguous. The TCR sequence derives from an adult with an advanced solid tumor such as melanoma, head and neck, liver or kidney cancer. The material was CD4+ or CD8+ T cells sorted from blood, obtained in a trial of the OX40 agonist ivuxolimab. This CDR3 reads CAWSVSTAEQYF. The CDR3 DNA reads as TGTGCCTGGAGTGTATCTACGGCAGAGCAGTACTTC.